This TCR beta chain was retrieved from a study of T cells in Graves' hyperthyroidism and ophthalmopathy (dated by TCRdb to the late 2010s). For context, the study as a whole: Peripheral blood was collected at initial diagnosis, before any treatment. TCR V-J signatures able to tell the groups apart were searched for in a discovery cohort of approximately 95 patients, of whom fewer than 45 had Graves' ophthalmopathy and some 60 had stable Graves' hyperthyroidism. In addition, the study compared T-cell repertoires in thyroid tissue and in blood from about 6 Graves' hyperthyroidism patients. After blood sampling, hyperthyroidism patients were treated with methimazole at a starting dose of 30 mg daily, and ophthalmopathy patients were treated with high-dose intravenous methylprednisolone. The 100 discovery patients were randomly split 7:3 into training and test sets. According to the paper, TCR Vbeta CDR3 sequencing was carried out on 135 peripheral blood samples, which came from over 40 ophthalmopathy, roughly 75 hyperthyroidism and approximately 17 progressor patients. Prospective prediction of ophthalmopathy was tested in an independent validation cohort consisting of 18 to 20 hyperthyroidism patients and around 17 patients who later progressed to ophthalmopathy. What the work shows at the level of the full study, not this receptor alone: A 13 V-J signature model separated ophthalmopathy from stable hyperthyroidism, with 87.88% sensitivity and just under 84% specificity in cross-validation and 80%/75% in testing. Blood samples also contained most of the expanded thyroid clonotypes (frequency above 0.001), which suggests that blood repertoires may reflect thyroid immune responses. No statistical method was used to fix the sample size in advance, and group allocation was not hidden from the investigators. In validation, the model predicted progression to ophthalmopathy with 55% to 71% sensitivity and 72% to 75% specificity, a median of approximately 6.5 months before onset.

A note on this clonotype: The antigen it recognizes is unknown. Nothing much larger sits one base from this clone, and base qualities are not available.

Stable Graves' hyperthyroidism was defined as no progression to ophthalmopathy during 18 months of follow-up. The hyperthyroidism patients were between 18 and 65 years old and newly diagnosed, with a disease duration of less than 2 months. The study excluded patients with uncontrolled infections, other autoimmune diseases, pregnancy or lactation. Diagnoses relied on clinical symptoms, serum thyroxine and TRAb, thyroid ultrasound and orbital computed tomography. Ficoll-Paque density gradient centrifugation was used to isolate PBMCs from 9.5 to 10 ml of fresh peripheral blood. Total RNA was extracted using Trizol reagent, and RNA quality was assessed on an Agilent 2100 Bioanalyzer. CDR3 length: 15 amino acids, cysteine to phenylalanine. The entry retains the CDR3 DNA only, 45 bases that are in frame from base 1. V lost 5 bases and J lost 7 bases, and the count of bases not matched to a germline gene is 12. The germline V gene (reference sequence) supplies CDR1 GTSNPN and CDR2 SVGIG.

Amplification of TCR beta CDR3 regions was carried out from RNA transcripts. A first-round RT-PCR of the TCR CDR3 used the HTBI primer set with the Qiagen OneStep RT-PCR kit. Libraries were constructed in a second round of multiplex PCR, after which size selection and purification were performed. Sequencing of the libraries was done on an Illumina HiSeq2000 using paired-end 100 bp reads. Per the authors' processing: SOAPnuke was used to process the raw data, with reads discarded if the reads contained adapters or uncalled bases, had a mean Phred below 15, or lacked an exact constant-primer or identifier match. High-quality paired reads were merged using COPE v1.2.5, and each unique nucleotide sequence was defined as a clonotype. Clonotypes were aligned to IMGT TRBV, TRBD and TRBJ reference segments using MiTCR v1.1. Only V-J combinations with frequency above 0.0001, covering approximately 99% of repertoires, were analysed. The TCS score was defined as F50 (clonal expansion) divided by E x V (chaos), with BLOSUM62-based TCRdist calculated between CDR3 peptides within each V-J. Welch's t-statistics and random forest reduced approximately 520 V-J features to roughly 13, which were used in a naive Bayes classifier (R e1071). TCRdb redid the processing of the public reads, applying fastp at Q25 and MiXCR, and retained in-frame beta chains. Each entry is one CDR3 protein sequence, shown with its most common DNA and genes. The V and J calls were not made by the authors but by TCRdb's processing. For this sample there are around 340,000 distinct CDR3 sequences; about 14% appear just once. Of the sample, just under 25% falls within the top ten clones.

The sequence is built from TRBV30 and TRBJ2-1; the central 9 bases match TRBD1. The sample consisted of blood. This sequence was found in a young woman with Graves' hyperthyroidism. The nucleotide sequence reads TGTGCCTGGGCAGGCGGGGGACAGGGTAAAAATGAGCAGTTCTTC. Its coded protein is CAWAGGGQGKNEQFF.